The 19 T cell receptor beta chains reported below all come from one sample, sequenced in a study of T cell responses to AZD1222 COVID-19 vaccine. Profiled with immunoSEQ multiplex PCR; TCRdb holds only in-frame clones, not every one. This repertoire shows tens of thousands of clones, 70% to 90% found once; its top ten account for 5.3%. Source: peripheral blood, taken 28 days after the second AZD1222 dose. Every receptor here comes from an adult who received the AZD1222 COVID-19 vaccine.

This chain joins TRBV25-1 and TRBJ1-2, with no clear D. CDR1 and CDR2 (germline): MGHDK, SYGVNS. This CDR3 has 12 residues. V was cut by 4 bases and J by 7 bases, with 10 bases left in between. The CDR3 loop reads CASSVWTGGYTF. The DNA of the CDR3 is TGTGCCAGCAGTGTGTGGACGGGTGGCTACACCTTC.

Only one count was recorded for this clone. The chain has TRBV5-6 and TRBJ1-4; 7 bases match TRBD1. V shed 2 bases, J shed 3 bases, and the junction held 10 bases outside the gene matches. CDR1 SGHDT and CDR2 YYEEEE come from the germline V gene. The CDR3 totals 17 residues. CDR3 DNA sequence: TGTGCCAGCAGCTTACAGGGGTCCATTTCCTCTAATGAAAAACTGTTTTTT. Translation: CASSLQGSISSNEKLFF. Filled out from reference TRBV5-6 and TRBJ1-4, the complete variable domain reads DAGVTQSPTHLIKTRGQQVTLRCSPKSGHDTVSWYQQALGQGPQFIFQYYEEEERQRGNFPDRFSGHQFPNYSSELNVNALLLGDSALYLCASSLQGSISSNEKLFFGSGTQLSVL.

This clone was seen just once. This sequence joins TRBV7-9 and TRBJ2-7; no reliable D call. CDR3 length: 13 residues. Germline V gives CDR1 SEHNR, CDR2 FQNEAQ (reference sequence). The germline V and J ends were trimmed by 6 bases and 2 bases, with 11 bases remaining between them. CDR3 amino acids: CASSPPQAYEQYF. DNA for the CDR3: TGTGCCAGCAGTCCCCCCCAGGCCTACGAGCAGTACTTC.

The chain has TRBV6-7 and TRBJ1-2; TRBD1 agrees at 10 bases. TRBV6-7 is an ORF for which the function is uncertain. J gave up 6 bases and V 1 base, and 2 bases lay outside the gene matches. The CDR3 is made up of 14 amino acids. In nucleotides, the CDR3 is TGTGCCAGCAGTTACTTTGGGACAGGGGATGGCTACACCTTC. This sequence encodes CASSYFGTGDGYTF.

The V and J genes are TRBV6-1 and TRBJ2-3; D could derive from TRBD1 or TRBD2 (5 bases each). Germline CDR1 and CDR2: MNHNS and SASEGT. There are 15 residues in the CDR3. Trimming took off 2 bases at V and 2 bases at J, with 11 bases between the two ends. DNA for the CDR3: TGTGCCAGCAGTGAAAGGGGCGGGTTCACAGATACGCAGTATTTT. This translates into CASSERGGFTDTQYF.

The chain recombines TRBV7-3 with TRBJ2-5; possibly TRBD2 for D (7 bases). With 1 base removed from V and 4 bases from J, the gap between germline ends came to 13 bases. The CDR3 is 15 residues long. Per germline, CDR1 SGHTA and CDR2 FQGTGA. CDR3 amino acids: CASSLRGGAIETQYF. CDR3 coding DNA: TGTGCCAGCAGCTTAAGAGGGGGGGCTATAGAGACCCAGTACTTC.

This chain links TRBV19 with TRBJ2-1; the match to TRBD2 covers 13 bases. Germline CDR1 and CDR2: LNHDA and SQIVND (reference sequence). The CDR3 is 15 amino acids. Trimming cost V 3 bases and J 9 bases; bases outside gene matches: 5. The CDR3 sequence is CASSILLAGGSEQFF. The DNA for the CDR3 is TGTGCCAGTAGTATTTTACTAGCGGGGGGGAGTGAGCAGTTCTTC.

The gene calls are TRBV7-9 and TRBJ1-2, with 8 positions matching TRBD1. This CDR3 is built from 15 residues. Trimming cost V 5 bases and J 6 bases; bases outside gene matches: 11. Germline CDR1 and CDR2: SEHNR and FQNEAQ (reference sequence). The CDR3 bases are TGTGCCAGCAGCGCCCGGACAGGGATTGTGGATGGCTACACCTTC. The encoded protein is CASSARTGIVDGYTF.

The gene calls are TRBV9 and TRBJ2-7; D possibly uses TRBD1 or TRBD2 (5 bases each). Germline V lookup: CDR1 SGDLS, CDR2 YYNGEE. Trimming left V 0 bases short and J 6 bases short, with 16 bases between. This CDR3 contains 15 residues. The CDR3 DNA reads TGTGCCAGCAGCGTAGGGCAGGGAGCCCTCTTCGAGCAGTACTTC. It is translated as CASSVGQGALFEQYF.

This rearrangement joins TRBV19 to TRBJ2-3, with unresolved D. Trimming shortened V by 5 bases and J by 0 bases, and 3 bases separated the two germline ends. The CDR3 extends over 12 amino acids. Germline V gives CDR1 LNHDA, CDR2 SQIVND (reference sequence). The CDR3, as DNA: TGTGCCAGTAGTCTCAGCACAGATACGCAGTATTTT. Amino acid sequence: CASSLSTDTQYF. Together with reference TRBV19 and TRBJ2-3, the CDR3 gives the full variable domain: DGGITQSPKYLFRKEGQNVTLSCEQNLNHDAMYWYRQDPGQGLRLIYYSQIVNDFQKGDIAEGYSVSREKKESFPLTVTSAQKNPTAFYLCASSLSTDTQYFGPGTRLTVL.

The chain couples TRBV12-3 or TRBV12-4 to TRBJ1-5; TRBD1 matches 7 bases. There are 13 residues in the CDR3. Trimming took 6 bases from V and 5 from J; bases not matched to a gene: 4. Here the CDR3 DNA reads TGTGCCAGCAGGAGGGGGCATGATCAGCCCCAGCATTTT. It codes for CASRRGHDQPQHF.

The chain couples TRBV10-2 to TRBJ2-2; 7 positions agree with TRBD1. CDR1 and CDR2 (germline): WSHSY, SAAADI. The junction had 7 bases not matched to a gene; V was cut back by 7 bases and J by 5 bases. The CDR3 covers 14 residues. Written as DNA, the CDR3 is TGCGCCAGCATAGACAGGGCCTCTACCGGGGAGCTGTTTTTT. Translating it yields CASIDRASTGELFF.

The CDR3 DNA reads as TGTGCCAGCAGCCCGCGCCCGGGACAGCCTTCTGGAAACACCATATATTTT. Translation: CASSPRPGQPSGNTIYF. The chain recombines TRBV7-9 with TRBJ1-3; 7 bases map to TRBD1. The V gene's germline CDR1 is SEHNR and CDR2 FQNEAQ (reference sequence). With V trimmed by 5 bases and J by 1 base, 11 bases remained unmatched. CDR3 length equals 17 residues. The full variable domain, with the rest looked up from reference TRBV7-9 and TRBJ1-3, is DTGVSQNPRHKITKRGQNVTFRCDPISEHNRLYWYRQTLGQGPEFLTYFQNEAQLEKSRLLSDRFSAERPKGSFSTLEIQRTEQGDSAMYLCASSPRPGQPSGNTIYFGEGSWLTVV.

The chain recombines TRBV3-1 (or the pseudogene TRBV3-2) with TRBJ1-2; 8 nucleotides line up with TRBD1. CDR1 LGHDT and CDR2 YNNKEL come from the germline V gene (reference sequence). The CDR3 consists of 15 residues. V dropped 5 bases and J dropped 5; count of bases not matched to a gene: 10. The CDR3 nucleotides read TGTGCCAGCAGCTCCACTCCACAGGGGGGATATGGCTACACCTTC. Translated: CASSSTPQGGYGYTF.

The rearrangement uses TRBV28 and TRBJ2-3; D is uncertain. Germline lookup yields CDR1 MDHEN and CDR2 SYDVKM. V was cut by 2 bases and J by 6 bases, with 3 bases left in between. CDR3 size: 11 residues. Written as DNA, the CDR3 is TGTGCCAGCAGTTTAGTGGATACGCAGTATTTT. Its protein product is CASSLVDTQYF.

The V call is TRBV28, the J call TRBJ1-4; TRBD1 matches 7 bases. J was trimmed by 2 bases and V by 5 bases; bases with no gene match: 8. The CDR3 is 16 amino acids. Germline V gene lookup returns CDR1 MDHEN and CDR2 SYDVKM. The CDR3 protein is CASSDRDMGTNEKLFF. CDR3 nucleotides: TGTGCCAGCAGTGACAGGGACATGGGGACTAATGAAAAACTGTTTTTT.

The gene calls are TRBV27 and TRBJ1-1; a weak D match, TRBD1 (6 bases). The CDR3 length is 15 residues. Per the germline V gene, CDR1 is MNHEY and CDR2 is SMNVEV (reference sequence). Trimming removed 7 bases at V and 2 bases at J, with 17 bases between. This CDR3 is CASNNPGHPNTEAFF. CDR3 in DNA: TGTGCCAGCAACAATCCGGGACACCCAAACACTGAAGCTTTCTTT.

The chain employs TRBV28 and TRBJ1-3, with 10 nucleotides matching TRBD1. J gave up 5 bases and V 0 bases, and 4 bases lay outside the gene matches. CDR1 MDHEN and CDR2 SYDVKM come from the germline V gene. This CDR3 spans 16 amino acids. The CDR3 sequence is CASSLWGTGERNTIYF. CDR3 DNA sequence: TGTGCCAGCAGTTTATGGGGGACAGGGGAGAGAAACACCATATATTTT.

V is TRBV11-2 and J is TRBJ1-2, with TRBD1 as a possible D gene (5 bases). V was pared by 5 bases and J by 4 bases, with 17 bases between. The CDR3 loop spans 15 amino acids. In germline, CDR1 is SGHAT, CDR2 FQNNGV. The CDR3 nucleotides read TGTGCCAGCAGCCGAGTACAGGCCCCAGGCTATGGCTACACCTTC. Its protein product is CASSRVQAPGYGYTF.